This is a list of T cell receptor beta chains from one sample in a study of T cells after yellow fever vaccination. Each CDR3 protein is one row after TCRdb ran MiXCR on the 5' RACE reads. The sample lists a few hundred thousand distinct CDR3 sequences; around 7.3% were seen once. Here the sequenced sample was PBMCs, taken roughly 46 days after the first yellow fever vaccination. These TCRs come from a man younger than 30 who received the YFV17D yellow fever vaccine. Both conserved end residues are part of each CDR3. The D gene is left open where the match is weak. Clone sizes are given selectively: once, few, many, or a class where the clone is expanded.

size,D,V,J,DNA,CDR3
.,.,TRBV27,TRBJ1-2,TGTGCCAGCCATCAGGGCCCTAACTATGGCTACACCTTC,CASHQGPNYGYTF
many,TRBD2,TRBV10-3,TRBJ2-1,TGTGCCATCAGTACCTACCAGCGGGGCTACAATGAGCAGTTCTTC,CAISTYQRGYNEQFF
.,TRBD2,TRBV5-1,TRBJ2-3,TGCGCCAGCAGCTTGGTGGCTAGCGGACCCACAGATACGCAGTATTTT,CASSLVASGPTDTQYF
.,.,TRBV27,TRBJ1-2,TGTGCCAGCAGTTGGGGGGCAGGGAGTAACTATGTCTACACCTTC,CASSWGAGSNYVYTF
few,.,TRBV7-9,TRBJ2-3,TGTGCCAGCAGCTTCGGCGACACAGATACGCAGTATTTT,CASSFGDTDTQYF
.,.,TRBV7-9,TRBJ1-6,TGTGCCAGCAGCTTCGGGGTGCAGAATTCACCCCTCCACTTT,CASSFGVQNSPLHF
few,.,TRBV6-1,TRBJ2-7,TGTGCCAGCAGTAAACAGGGATGGTTCGACGAGCAGTACTTC,CASSKQGWFDEQYF
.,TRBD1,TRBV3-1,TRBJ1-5,TGTGCCAGCAGCCATGCCGGACAGGGAGGTTTGCCCCAGCATTTT,CASSHAGQGGLPQHF
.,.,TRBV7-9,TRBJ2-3,TGTGCCAGCAGCTTAGATTCTTATACGCAGTATTTT,CASSLDSYTQYF
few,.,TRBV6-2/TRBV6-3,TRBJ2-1,TGTGCCAGCAGTTACTCTGCGGGCCCCCTGGTCAATGAGCAGTTCTTC,CASSYSAGPLVNEQFF
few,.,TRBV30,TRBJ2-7,TGTGCCTGGAGTGTACCTGGCAGGGCCTACGAGCAGTACTTC,CAWSVPGRAYEQYF
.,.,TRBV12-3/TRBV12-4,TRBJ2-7,TGTGCCAGCAGTTTGGGGGGCGGCGCAGAGCAGTACTTC,CASSLGGGAEQYF
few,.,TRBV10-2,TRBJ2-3,TGCGCCAGCAGGGAAATGGGGGCTCCCACAGATACGCAGTATTTT,CASREMGAPTDTQYF
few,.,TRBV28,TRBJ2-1,TGTGCCAGCTGGGCCGCGACAGCCAACAATGAGCAGTTCTTC,CASWAATANNEQFF
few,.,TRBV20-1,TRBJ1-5,TGCAGTGCTAGACGCGGGGGGGGGAATCAGCCCCAGCATTTT,CSARRGGGNQPQHF
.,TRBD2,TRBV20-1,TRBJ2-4,TGCAGTGCTAGCGGGGGGGCTGGCAAAAACATTCAGTACTTC,CSASGGAGKNIQYF
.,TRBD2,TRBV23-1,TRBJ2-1,TGCGCCAGCAGTCTGGCTAGCGGGGGTAGTGAGCAGTTCTTC,CASSLASGGSEQFF
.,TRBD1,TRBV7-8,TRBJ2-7,TGTGCCAGCAGCTTAGGGGGGGGGACAGGGACCTACGAGCAGTACTTC,CASSLGGGTGTYEQYF
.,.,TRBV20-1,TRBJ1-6,TGCAGTGCTAAGACCAGGGTCATGGTGAATTCACCCCTCCACTTT,CSAKTRVMVNSPLHF
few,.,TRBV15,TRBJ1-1,TGTGCCACCAGCAGAGCAGGGGTGAACACTGAAGCTTTCTTT,CATSRAGVNTEAFF
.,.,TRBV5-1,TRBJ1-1,TGCGCCAGCAGCCCTGGAGGGTGGGACACTGAAGCTTTCTTT,CASSPGGWDTEAFF
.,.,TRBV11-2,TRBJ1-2,TGTGCCAGCAGCTTAGCTTCAGGGTACTATGGCTACACCTTC,CASSLASGYYGYTF
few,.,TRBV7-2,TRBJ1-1,TGTGCCAGCAGCTCACAGGAGAGCACTGAAGCTTTCTTT,CASSSQESTEAFF
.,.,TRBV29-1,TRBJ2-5,TGCAGCGTTGAAGATTATGAGACCCAGTACTTC,CSVEDYETQYF
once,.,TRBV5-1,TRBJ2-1,TGCGCCAGCAGCTTGATGAGGGTAAACAATGAGCAGTTCTTC,CASSLMRVNNEQFF
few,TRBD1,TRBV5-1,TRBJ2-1,TGCGCCAGCAGCCTACGACAGGGGTACCCTCCCGACTACAATGAGCAGTTCTTC,CASSLRQGYPPDYNEQFF
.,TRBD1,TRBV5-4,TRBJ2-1,TGTGCCAGCAGCTTGAATCAGGGGGTCTACAATGAGCAGTTCTTC,CASSLNQGVYNEQFF
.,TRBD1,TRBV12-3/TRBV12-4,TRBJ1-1,TGTGCCAGCAGTTTAAGGTCGGGACAGGGATTTGAAGCTTTCTTT,CASSLRSGQGFEAFF
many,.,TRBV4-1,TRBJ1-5,TGCGCCAGCAGCCAAGTAGCGGACGAAAATCAGCCCCAGCATTTT,CASSQVADENQPQHF
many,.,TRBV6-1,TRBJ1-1,TGTGCCAGCAGCCCATGGGTTCGGGCTGAAGCTTTCTTT,CASSPWVRAEAFF
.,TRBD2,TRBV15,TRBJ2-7,TGTGCCACCAGCGGGGCAGCGGGGGGGGGGCACGAGCAGTACTTC,CATSGAAGGGHEQYF
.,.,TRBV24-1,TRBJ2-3,TGTGCCACCAGTGATACCGGGGCCTCCACAGATACGCAGTATTTT,CATSDTGASTDTQYF
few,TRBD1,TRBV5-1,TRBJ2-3,TGCGCCAGCAGCTTCCGGGACAGGGACACAGATACGCAGTATTTT,CASSFRDRDTDTQYF
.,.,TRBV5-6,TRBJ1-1,TGTGCCAGCAGCTTGGGTAGCATGGACACTGAAGCTTTCTTT,CASSLGSMDTEAFF
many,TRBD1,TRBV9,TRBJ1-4,TGTGCCAGCAGCCTCGGCGGACAGGGGGATGAAAAACTGTTTTTT,CASSLGGQGDEKLFF
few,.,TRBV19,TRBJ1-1,TGTGCCAGTAGTACTCCCGGGGCCAGTTTAGAAGCTTTCTTT,CASSTPGASLEAFF
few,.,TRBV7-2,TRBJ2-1,TGTGCCAGCAGCTTAGCCCCCGTTTACAATGAGCAGTTCTTC,CASSLAPVYNEQFF
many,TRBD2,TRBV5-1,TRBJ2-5,TGCGCCAGCAGCTTGACCCTAGCGGGGAGGTCGGAGACCCAGTACTTC,CASSLTLAGRSETQYF
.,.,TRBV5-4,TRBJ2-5,TGTGCCAGCTCCCCGGGCCGGGGCAGGGGAGGAGAGACCCAGTACTTC,CASSPGRGRGGETQYF
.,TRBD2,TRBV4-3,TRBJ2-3,TGCGCCAGCAGCCAAGAAACGCGGGGGTCGACAGATACGCAGTATTTT,CASSQETRGSTDTQYF
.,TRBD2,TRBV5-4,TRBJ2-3,TGTGCCAGCAGCTTGGGTCTAGCGGGTAGGAGCACAGATACGCAGTATTTT,CASSLGLAGRSTDTQYF
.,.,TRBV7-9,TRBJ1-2,TGTGCCAGCAGCCCACTACAGGGCCCCTATGGCTACACCTTC,CASSPLQGPYGYTF